The sequence of this T cell receptor (beta chain) was determined in a study of T cells after yellow fever vaccination. Study outcomes and limitations: Post-booster samples contained most primary-vaccination clones (more than 95% CD4, 88% CD8). There was a small share of clonotypes that showed up in both the CD4 and CD8 compartments.

Comments on this clonotype: Its specificity is unknown.

Germline-derived CDR1 and CDR2 are MNHEY and SVGAGI. V was shortened by 4 bases and J by 5 bases, with 15 bases between the two germline ends. The CDR3 spans 16 residues. The authors made TCR cDNA by 5'RACE template switching, adding a universal primer site and UMIs. MiXCR, applied by TCRdb to the 5' RACE reads, yields one record per CDR3 protein. Here the sample spans 400,000 or so distinct CDR3 sequences, under 20% being singletons. The sequence was obtained from a man between 18 and 29 years old who received the YFV17D yellow fever vaccine. The specimen was PBMCs, collected before the yellow fever booster vaccination. V gene TRBV6-5 combines with J gene TRBJ1-6; D unresolved. As DNA, the CDR3 is TGTGCCAGCAGTTCCCTTGCGGGGATCGATAATTCACCCCTCCACTTT. Protein: CASSSLAGIDNSPLHF.